This TCR beta chain emerged from a study of cytomegalovirus exposure and HLA in healthy donors. Study-level information: There were 100 million to 130 million unique TCR beta sequences, drawn from 150 million to 200 million T cells, in an earlier analysis. Findings and caveats of the study: Compared with the approximately 670-donor mean, an Asian-associated ancestry cluster reportedly had fewer N-insertions, according to a later analysis. Upon later analysis, TCR association rates were observed to vary by HLA locus, being highest for DRB1 and lowest for HLA-C.

Primers: 60 Vbeta forward and 13 Jbeta reverse. Using immunoSEQ multiplex PCR, the repertoire was profiled, and TCRdb retains in-frame clones only, with some absent. The table gives about 130,000 clones; the top ten clones make up less than 3% of it. A word on this clone: Its antigen is still unknown.

This CDR3 has 14 residues. Trimming took 4 bases from V and 5 from J; bases not matched to a gene: 8. Germline assignment: CDR1 MNHNS and CDR2 SASEGT. The source is a man aged 30-40 years in good health and CMV-seronegative. The specimen was PBMCs. The chain is built from TRBV6-1 and TRBJ2-7; 7 bases match TRBD2. The CDR3 protein is CASSVGRWVHEQYF. CDR3 in DNA: TGTGCCAGCAGTGTCGGGAGGTGGGTACACGAGCAGTACTTC.